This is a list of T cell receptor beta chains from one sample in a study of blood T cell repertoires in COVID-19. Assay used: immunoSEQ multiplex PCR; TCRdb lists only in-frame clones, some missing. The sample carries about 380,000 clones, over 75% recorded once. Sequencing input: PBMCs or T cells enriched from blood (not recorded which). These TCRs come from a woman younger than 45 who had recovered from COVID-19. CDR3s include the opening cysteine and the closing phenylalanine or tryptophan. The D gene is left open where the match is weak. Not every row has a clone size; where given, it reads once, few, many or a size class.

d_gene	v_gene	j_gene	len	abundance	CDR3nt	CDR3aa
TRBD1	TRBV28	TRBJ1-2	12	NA	TGTGCCAGCAGTTCGACAGGGTATGGCTACACCTTC	CASSSTGYGYTF
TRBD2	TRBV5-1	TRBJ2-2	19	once	TGCGCCAGCAGCTTGGTTTTAACTAGCGGGAGTTCGGACACCGGGGAGCTGTTTTTT	CASSLVLTSGSSDTGELFF
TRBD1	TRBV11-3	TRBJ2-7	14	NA	TGTGCCAGCAGCTTAGACCGGACAGGGGGCGAGCAGTACTTC	CASSLDRTGGEQYF
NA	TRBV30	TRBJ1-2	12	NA	TGTGCCTGGTTCCAAGGCGGATCTGGCTACACCTTC	CAWFQGGSGYTF
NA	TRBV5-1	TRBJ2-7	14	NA	TGCGCCAGCAGCCCCGAGGGTCAGGCCTACGAGCAGTACTTC	CASSPEGQAYEQYF
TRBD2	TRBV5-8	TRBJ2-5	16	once	TGTGCCAGCAGCTACGGGTCGGGAGGGTTGCGAGAGACCCAGTACTTC	CASSYGSGGLRETQYF
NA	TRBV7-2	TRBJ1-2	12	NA	TGTGCCAGCAGCCTCGCTAACTATGGCTACACCTTC	CASSLANYGYTF
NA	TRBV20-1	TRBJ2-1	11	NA	TGCAGTGCTAGAGTCATTCAGGAGCAGTTCTTC	CSARVIQEQFF
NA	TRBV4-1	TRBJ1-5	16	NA	TGCGCCAGCAGCCAAGCCGGCGGGGGGCAGAATCAGCCCCAGCATTTT	CASSQAGGGQNQPQHF
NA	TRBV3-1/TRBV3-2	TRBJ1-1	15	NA	TGTGCCAGCAGCCAAGAAGGGAGAATGAACACTGAAGCTTTCTTT	CASSQEGRMNTEAFF
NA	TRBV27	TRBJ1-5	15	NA	TGTGCCAGCAGTTCGCAGGGGTATAGCAATCAGCCCCAGCATTTT	CASSSQGYSNQPQHF
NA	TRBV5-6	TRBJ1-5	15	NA	TGTGCCAGCAGCTTGGCCGGGGGGGAAGGGCAGCCCCAGCATTTT	CASSLAGGEGQPQHF
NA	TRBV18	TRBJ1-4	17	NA	TGTGCCAGCTCACCGGCCCCCTCCAGGGGCGATAATGAAAAACTGTTTTTT	CASSPAPSRGDNEKLFF
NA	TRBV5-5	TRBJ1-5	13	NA	TGTGCCAGCAGCTTTGAACTCCATCAGCCCCAGCATTTT	CASSFELHQPQHF
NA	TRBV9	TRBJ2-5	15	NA	TGTGCCAGCAGCGTAGCGACTGCGTACCAAGAGACCCAGTACTTC	CASSVATAYQETQYF
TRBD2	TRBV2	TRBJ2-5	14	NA	TGTGCCAGCACTCCGGTTGGGGGGGGAGAGACCCAGTACTTC	CASTPVGGGETQYF
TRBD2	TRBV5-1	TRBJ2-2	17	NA	TGCGCCAGCAGCGCGGGAAGAGCGGGAGGGCCTATCGGGGAGCTGTTTTTT	CASSAGRAGGPIGELFF